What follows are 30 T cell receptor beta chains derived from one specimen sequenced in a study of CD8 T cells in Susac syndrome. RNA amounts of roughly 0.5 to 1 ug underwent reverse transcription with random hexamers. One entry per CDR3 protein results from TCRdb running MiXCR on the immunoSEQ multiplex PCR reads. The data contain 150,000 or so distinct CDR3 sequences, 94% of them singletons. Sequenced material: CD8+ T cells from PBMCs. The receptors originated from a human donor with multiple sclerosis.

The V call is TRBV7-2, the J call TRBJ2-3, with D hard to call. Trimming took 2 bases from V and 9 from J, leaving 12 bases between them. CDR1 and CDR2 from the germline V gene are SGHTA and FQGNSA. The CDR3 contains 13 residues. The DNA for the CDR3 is TGTGCCAGCAGCTTAAACTCCATGGGGACGCAGTATTTT. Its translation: CASSLNSMGTQYF.

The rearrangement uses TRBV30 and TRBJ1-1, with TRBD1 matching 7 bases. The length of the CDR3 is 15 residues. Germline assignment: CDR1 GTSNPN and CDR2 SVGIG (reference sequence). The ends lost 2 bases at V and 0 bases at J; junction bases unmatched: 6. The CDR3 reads CAWSNSGGVNTEAFF. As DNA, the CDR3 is TGTGCCTGGAGTAATTCAGGGGGGGTGAACACTGAAGCTTTCTTT.

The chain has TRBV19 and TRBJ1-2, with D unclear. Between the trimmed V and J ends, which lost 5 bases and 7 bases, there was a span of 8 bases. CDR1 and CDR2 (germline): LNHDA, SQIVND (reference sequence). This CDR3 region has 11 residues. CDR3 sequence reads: CASSASSGYTF. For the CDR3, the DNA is TGTGCCAGTAGTGCCAGTTCTGGCTACACCTTC. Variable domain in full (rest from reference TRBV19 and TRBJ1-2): DGGITQSPKYLFRKEGQNVTLSCEQNLNHDAMYWYRQDPGQGLRLIYYSQIVNDFQKGDIAEGYSVSREKKESFPLTVTSAQKNPTAFYLCASSASSGYTFGSGTRLTVV.

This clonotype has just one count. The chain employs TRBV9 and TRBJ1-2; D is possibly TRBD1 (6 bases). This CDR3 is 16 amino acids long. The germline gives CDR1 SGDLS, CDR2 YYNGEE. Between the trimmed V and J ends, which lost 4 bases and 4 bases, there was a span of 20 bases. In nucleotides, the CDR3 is TGTGCCAGCAGCCCAAGGGGGGTCGAGGGACTCTATGGCTACACCTTC. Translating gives CASSPRGVEGLYGYTF.

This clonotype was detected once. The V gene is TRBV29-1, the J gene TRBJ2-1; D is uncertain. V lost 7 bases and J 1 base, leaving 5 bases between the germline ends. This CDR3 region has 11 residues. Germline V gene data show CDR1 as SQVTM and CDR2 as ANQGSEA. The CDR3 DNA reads TGCAGCGCTGAGTCCTACAATGAGCAGTTCTTC. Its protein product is CSAESYNEQFF.

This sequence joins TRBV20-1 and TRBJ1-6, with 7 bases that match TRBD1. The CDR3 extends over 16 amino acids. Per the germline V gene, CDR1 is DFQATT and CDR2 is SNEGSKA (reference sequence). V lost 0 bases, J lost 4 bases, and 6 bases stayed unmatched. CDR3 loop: CSARDTKGQYNSPLHF. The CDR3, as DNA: TGCAGTGCTAGAGATACGAAGGGACAGTATAATTCACCCCTCCACTTT.

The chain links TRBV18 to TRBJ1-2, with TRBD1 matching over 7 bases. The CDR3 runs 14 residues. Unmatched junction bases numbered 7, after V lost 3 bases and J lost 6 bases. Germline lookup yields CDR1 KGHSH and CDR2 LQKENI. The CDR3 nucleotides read TGTGCCAGCTCACCCGCAGACAGGGTCGATGGCTACACCTTC. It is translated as CASSPADRVDGYTF.

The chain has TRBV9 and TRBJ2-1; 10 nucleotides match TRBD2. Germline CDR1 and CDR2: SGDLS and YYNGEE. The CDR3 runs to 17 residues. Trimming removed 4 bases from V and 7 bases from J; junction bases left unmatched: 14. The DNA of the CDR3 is TGTGCCAGCAGCTTTCCGCTGGGTAGCGGGGGGCCTAATGAGCAGTTCTTC. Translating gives CASSFPLGSGGPNEQFF.

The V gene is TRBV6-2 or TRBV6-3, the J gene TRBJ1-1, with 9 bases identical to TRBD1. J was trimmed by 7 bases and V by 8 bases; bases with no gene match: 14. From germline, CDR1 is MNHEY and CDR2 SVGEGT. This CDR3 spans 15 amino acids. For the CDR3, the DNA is TGTGCCAGCTGCCGTAACAGGGGGCTGTCCTTTGAAGCTTTCTTT. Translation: CASCRNRGLSFEAFF.

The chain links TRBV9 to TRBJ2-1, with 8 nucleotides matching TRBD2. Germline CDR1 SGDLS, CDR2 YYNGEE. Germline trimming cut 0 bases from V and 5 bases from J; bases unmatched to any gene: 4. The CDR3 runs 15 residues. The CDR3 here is CASSVGAGAHNEQFF. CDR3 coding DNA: TGTGCCAGCAGCGTAGGAGCGGGGGCCCACAATGAGCAGTTCTTC.

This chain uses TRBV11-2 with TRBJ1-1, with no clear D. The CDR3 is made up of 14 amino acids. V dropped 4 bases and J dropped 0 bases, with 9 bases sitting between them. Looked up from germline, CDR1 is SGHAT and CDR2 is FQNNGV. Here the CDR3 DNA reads TGTGCCAGCAGCTCCCCTGGAATGAACACTGAAGCTTTCTTT. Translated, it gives CASSSPGMNTEAFF.

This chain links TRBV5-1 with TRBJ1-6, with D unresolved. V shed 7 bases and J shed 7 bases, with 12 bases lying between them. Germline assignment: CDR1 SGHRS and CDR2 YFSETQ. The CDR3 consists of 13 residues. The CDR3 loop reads CASGLMVNSPLHF. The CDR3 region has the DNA TGCGCCAGCGGGCTGATGGTCAATTCACCCCTCCACTTT. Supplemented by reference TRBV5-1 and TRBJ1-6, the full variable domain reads KAGVTQTPRYLIKTRGQQVTLSCSPISGHRSVSWYQQTPGQGLQFLFEYFSETQRNKGNFPGRFSGRQFSNSRSEMNVSTLELGDSALYLCASGLMVNSPLHFGNGTRLTVT.

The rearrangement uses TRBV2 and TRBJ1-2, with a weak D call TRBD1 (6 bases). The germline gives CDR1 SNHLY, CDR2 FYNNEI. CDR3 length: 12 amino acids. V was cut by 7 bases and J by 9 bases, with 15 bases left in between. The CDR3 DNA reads TGTGCCAGCAAGGAAGGGGACATGAGCTACACCTTC. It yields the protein CASKEGDMSYTF. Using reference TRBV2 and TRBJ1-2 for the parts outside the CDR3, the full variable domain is EPEVTQTPSHQVTQMGQEVILRCVPISNHLYFYWYRQILGQKVEFLVSFYNNEISEKSEIFDDQFSVERPDGSNFTLKIRSTKLEDSAMYFCASKEGDMSYTFGSGTRLTVV.

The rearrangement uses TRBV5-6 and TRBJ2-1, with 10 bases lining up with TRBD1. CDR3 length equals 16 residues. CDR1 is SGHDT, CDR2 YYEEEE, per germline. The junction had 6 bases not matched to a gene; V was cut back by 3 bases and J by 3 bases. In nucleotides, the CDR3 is TGTGCCAGCAGCTCGACCCGGACAGGGGGCTACAATGAGCAGTTCTTC. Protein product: CASSSTRTGGYNEQFF.

CDR3 sequence (DNA): TGCAGTGTTACGTTTGGCAATGAGCAGTTCTTC. It yields the protein CSVTFGNEQFF. The chain uses TRBV20-1 and TRBJ2-1; D is unresolved. Germline assignment: CDR1 DFQATT and CDR2 SNEGSKA (reference sequence). This CDR3 is 11 amino acids long. V was pared by 7 bases and J by 6 bases, with 10 bases between.

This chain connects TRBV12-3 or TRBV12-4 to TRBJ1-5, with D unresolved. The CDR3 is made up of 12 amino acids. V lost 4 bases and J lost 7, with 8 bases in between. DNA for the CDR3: TGTGCCAGCAGTTCCCTTCGACAGCCCCAGCATTTT. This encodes CASSSLRQPQHF.

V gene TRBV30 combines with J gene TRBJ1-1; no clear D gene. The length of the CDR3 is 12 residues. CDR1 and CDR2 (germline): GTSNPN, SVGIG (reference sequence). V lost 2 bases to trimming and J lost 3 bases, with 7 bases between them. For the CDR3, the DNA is TGTGCCTGGAGTCCTGAGTACACTGAAGCTTTCTTT. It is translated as CAWSPEYTEAFF.

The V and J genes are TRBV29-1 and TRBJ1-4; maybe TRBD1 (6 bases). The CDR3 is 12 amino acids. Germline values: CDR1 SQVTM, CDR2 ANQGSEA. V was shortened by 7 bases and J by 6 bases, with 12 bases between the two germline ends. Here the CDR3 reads CSARGGDEKLFF. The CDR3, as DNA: TGCAGCGCTAGAGGGGGGGATGAAAAACTGTTTTTT.

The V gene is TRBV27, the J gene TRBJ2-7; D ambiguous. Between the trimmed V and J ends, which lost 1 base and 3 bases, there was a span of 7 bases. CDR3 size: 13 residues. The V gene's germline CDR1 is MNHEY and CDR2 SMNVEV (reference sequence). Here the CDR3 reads CASSLLPYYEQYF. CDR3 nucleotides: TGTGCCAGCAGTTTATTGCCCTACTACGAGCAGTACTTC.

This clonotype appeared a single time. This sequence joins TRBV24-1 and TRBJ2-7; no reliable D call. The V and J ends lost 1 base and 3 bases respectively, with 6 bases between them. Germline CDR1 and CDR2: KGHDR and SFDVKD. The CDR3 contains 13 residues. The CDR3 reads CATSDLKFYEQYF. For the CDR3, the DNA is TGTGCCACCAGTGATTTAAAGTTCTACGAGCAGTACTTC.

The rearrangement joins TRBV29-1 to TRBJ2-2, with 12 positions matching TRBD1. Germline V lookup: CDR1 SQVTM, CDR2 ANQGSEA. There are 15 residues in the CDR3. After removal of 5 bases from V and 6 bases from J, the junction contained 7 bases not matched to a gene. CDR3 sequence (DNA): TGCAGCGTTTCGGGACAGGGGGCTCAAGCCGGGGAGCTGTTTTTT. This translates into CSVSGQGAQAGELFF.

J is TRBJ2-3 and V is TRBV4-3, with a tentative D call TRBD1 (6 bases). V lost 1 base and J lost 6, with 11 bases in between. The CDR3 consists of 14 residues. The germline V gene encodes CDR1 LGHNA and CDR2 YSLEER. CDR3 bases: TGCGCCAGCAGCCAAGTTCAGGGGATGGATACGCAGTATTTT. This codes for CASSQVQGMDTQYF.

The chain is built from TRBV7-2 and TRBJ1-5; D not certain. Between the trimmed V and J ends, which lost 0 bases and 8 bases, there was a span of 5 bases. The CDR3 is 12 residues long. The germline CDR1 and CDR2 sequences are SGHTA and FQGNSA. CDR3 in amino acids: CASSLALEPQHF. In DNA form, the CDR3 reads TGTGCCAGCAGCTTAGCCCTGGAGCCCCAGCATTTT.

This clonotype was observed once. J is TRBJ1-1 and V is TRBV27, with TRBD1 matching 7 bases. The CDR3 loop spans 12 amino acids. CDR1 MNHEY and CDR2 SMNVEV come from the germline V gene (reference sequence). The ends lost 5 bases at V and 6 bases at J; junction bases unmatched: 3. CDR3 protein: CASSPQGPEAFF. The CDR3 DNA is TGTGCCAGCAGTCCACAGGGGCCTGAAGCTTTCTTT.

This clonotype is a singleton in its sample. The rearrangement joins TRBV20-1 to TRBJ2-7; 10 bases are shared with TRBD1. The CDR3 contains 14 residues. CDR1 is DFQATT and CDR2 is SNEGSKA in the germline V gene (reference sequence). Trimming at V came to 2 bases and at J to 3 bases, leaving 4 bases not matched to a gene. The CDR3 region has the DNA TGCAGTGCTAGATACCGGGACAGGGGCTACGAGCAGTACTTC. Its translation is CSARYRDRGYEQYF.

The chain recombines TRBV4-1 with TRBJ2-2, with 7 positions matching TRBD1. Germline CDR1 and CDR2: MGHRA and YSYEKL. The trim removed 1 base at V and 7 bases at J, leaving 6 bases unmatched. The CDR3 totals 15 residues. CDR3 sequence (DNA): TGCGCCAGCAGCCAAGGAGGGGGCCTAAGCGGGGAGCTGTTTTTT. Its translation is CASSQGGGLSGELFF.

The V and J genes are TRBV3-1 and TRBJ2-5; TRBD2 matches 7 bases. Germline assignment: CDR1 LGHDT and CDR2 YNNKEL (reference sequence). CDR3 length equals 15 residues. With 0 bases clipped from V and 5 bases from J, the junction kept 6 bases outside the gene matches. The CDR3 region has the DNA TGTGCCAGCAGCCAAGATCGGGGGGTTCGCGAGACCCAGTACTTC. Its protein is CASSQDRGVRETQYF.

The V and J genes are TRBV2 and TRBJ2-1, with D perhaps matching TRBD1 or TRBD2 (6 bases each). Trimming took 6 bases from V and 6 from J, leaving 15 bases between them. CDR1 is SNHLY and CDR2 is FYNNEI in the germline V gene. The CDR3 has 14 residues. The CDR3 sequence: CASRSGASSNEQFF. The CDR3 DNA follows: TGTGCCAGCAGATCGGGGGCCTCTTCCAATGAGCAGTTCTTC. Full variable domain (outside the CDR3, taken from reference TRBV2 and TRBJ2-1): EPEVTQTPSHQVTQMGQEVILRCVPISNHLYFYWYRQILGQKVEFLVSFYNNEISEKSEIFDDQFSVERPDGSNFTLKIRSTKLEDSAMYFCASRSGASSNEQFFGPGTRLTVL.

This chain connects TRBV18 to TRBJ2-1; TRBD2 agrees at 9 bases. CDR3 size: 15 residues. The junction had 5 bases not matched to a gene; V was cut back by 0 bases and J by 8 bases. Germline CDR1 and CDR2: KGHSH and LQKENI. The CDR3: CASSPPGLAIDEQFF. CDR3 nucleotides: TGTGCCAGCTCACCACCGGGACTAGCAATCGATGAGCAGTTCTTC.

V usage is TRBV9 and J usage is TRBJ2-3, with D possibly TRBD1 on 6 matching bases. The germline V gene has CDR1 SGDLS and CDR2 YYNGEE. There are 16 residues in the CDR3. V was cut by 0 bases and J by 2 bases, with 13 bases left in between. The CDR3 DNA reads TGTGCCAGCAGCGTAGAGGCCAGGGGATTCACAGATACGCAGTATTTT. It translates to CASSVEARGFTDTQYF.